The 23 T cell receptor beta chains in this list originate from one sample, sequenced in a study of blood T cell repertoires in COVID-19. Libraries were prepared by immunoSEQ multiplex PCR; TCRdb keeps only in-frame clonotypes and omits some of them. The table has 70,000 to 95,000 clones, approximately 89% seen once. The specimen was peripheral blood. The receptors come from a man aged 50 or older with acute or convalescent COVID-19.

CDR3 nucleotides: TGTGCCAGCAGCCCCCCAAGCGGGGCCCCAGATACGCAGTATTTT. Amino acids: CASSPPSGAPDTQYF. The gene calls are TRBV7-9 and TRBJ2-3, with 7 bases identical to TRBD2. V shed 5 bases, J shed 4 bases, and the junction held 9 bases outside the gene matches. Germline-derived CDR1 and CDR2 are SEHNR and FQNEAQ (reference sequence). The CDR3 is 15 residues long.

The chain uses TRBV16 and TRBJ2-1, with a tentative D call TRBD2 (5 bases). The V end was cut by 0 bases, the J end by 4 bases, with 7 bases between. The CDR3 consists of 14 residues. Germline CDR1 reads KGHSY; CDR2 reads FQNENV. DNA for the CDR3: TGTGCCAGCAGCCAATCTGGCGGGTACAATGAGCAGTTCTTC. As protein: CASSQSGGYNEQFF. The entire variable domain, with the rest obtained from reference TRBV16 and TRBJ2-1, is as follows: GEEVAQTPKHLVRGEGQKAKLYCAPIKGHSYVFWYQQVLKNEFKFLISFQNENVFDETGMPKERFSAKCLPNSPCSLEIQATKLEDSAVYFCASSQSGGYNEQFFGPGTRLTVL.

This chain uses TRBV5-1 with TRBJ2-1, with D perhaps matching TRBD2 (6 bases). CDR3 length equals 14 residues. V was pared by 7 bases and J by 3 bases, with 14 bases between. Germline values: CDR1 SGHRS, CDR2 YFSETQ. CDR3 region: CASSYGGNYNEQFF. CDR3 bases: TGCGCCAGCTCCTATGGAGGGAACTACAATGAGCAGTTCTTC.

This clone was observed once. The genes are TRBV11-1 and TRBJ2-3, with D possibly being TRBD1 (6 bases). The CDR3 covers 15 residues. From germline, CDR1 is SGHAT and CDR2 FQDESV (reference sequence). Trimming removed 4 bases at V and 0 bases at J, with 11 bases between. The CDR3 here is CASSSGVGSTDTQYF. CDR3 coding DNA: TGTGCCAGCAGCTCAGGGGTTGGCAGCACAGATACGCAGTATTTT.

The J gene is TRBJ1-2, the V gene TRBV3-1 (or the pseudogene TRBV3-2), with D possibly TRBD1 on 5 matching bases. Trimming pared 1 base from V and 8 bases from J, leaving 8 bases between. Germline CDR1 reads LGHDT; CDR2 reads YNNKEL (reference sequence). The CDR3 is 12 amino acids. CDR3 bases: TGTGCCAGCAGCCAAGCGGGGGAAGGCTACACCTTC. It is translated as CASSQAGEGYTF.

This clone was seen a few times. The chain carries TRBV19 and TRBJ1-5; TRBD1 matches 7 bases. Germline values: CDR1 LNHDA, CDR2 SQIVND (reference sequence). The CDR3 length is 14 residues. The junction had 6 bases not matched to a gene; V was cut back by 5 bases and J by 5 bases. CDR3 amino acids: CASSGSGGHQPQHF. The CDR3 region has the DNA TGTGCCAGTAGTGGATCAGGGGGACATCAGCCCCAGCATTTT.

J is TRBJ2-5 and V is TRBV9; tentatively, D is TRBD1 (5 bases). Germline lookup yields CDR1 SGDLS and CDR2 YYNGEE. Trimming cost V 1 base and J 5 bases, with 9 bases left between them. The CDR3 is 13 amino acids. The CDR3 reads CASSVQGEETQYF. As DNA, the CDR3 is TGTGCCAGCAGCGTACAGGGTGAGGAGACCCAGTACTTC.

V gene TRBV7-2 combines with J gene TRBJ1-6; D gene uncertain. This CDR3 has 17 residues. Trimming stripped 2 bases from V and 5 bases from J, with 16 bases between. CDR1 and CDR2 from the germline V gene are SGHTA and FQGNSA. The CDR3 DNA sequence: TGTGCCAGCAGCTTAAGAGGGTGGGTAATGGATAATTCACCCCTCCACTTT. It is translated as CASSLRGWVMDNSPLHF.

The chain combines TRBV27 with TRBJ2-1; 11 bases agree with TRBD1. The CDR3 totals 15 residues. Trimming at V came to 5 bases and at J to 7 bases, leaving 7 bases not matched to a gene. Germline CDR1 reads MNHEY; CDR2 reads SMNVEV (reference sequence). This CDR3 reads CASSRDRGRLNEQFF. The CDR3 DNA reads TGTGCCAGCAGTCGGGACAGGGGGAGGTTGAATGAGCAGTTCTTC.

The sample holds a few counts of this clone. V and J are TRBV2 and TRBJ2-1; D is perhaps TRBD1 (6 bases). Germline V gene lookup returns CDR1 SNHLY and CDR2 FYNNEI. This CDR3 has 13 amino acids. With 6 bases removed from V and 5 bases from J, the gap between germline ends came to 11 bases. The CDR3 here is CASSAGTHNEQFF. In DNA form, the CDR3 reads TGTGCCAGCAGCGCTGGGACACACAATGAGCAGTTCTTC.

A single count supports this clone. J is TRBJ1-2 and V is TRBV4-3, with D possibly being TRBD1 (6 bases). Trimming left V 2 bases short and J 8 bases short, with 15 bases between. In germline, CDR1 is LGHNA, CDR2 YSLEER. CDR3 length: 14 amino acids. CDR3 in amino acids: CASSQSGIQGGYTF. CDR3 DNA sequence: TGCGCCAGCAGCCAATCCGGGATCCAGGGGGGCTACACCTTC.

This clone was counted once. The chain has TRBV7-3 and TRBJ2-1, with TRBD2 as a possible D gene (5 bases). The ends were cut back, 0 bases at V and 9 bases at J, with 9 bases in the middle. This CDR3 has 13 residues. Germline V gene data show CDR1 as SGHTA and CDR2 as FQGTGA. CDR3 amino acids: CASSLTSGGEQFF. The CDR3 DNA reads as TGTGCCAGCAGCTTAACGTCCGGAGGTGAGCAGTTCTTC.

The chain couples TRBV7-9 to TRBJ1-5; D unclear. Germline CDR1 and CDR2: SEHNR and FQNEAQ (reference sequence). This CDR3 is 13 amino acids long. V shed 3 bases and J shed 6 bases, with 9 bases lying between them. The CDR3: CASSFSEGQPQHF. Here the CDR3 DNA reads TGTGCCAGCAGCTTTTCTGAGGGTCAGCCCCAGCATTTT.

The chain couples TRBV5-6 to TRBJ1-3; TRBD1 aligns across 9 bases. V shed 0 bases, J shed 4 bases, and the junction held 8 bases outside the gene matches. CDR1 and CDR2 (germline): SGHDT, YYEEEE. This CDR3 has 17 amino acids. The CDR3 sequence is CASSLASDRGIGNTIYF. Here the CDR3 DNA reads TGTGCCAGCAGCTTGGCGTCGGACAGGGGAATAGGAAACACCATATATTTT.

In DNA, the CDR3 is TGTGCCAGCAGTGCATTCAGCCCTCAGGGCTCCTACGAGCAGTACGTC. Encoded protein: CASSAFSPQGSYEQYV. The gene calls are TRBV6-4 and TRBJ2-7; D possibly corresponds to TRBD1 (5 bases). The CDR3 length is 16 residues. CDR1 is MRHNA and CDR2 is SNTAGT in the germline V gene. V lost 4 bases to trimming and J lost 0 bases, with 16 bases between them.

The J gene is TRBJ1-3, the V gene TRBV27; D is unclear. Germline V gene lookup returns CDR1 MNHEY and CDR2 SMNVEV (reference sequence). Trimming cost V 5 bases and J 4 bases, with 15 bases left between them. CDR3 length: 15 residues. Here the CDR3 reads CASSPRGGRGNTIYF. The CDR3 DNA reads TGTGCCAGCAGTCCGCGGGGTGGTAGGGGAAACACCATATATTTT.

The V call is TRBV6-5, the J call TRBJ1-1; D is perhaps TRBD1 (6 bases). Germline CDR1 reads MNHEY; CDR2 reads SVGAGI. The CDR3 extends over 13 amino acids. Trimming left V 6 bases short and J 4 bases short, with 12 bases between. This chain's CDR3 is CASSPRGGTEAFF. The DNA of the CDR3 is TGTGCCAGCAGCCCCAGGGGTGGCACTGAAGCTTTCTTT.

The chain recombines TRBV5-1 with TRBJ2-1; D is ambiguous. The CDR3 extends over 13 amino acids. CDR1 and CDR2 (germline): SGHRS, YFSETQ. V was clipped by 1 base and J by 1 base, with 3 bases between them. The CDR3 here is CASSLQSYNEQFF. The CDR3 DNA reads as TGCGCCAGCAGCTTGCAGTCCTACAATGAGCAGTTCTTC.

This CDR3 is CASSMGQGPGENIQYF. CDR3 in DNA: TGTGCCAGTAGTATGGGACAGGGCCCTGGGGAAAACATTCAGTACTTC. This sequence joins TRBV19 and TRBJ2-4, with 9 bases identical to TRBD1. The ends lost 3 bases at V and 5 bases at J; junction bases unmatched: 8. The germline gives CDR1 LNHDA, CDR2 SQIVND (reference sequence). The CDR3 runs 16 residues. Full variable domain (outside the CDR3, taken from reference TRBV19 and TRBJ2-4): DGGITQSPKYLFRKEGQNVTLSCEQNLNHDAMYWYRQDPGQGLRLIYYSQIVNDFQKGDIAEGYSVSREKKESFPLTVTSAQKNPTAFYLCASSMGQGPGENIQYFGAGTRLSVL.

CDR3 DNA: TGTGCCAGCAGTTACCGGGACAGGGGGCTTCATGGCTACACCTTC. Amino acid sequence: CASSYRDRGLHGYTF. The chain has TRBV6-2 or TRBV6-3 and TRBJ1-2, with 12 bases fitting TRBD1. The trim removed 2 bases at V and 6 bases at J, leaving 4 bases unmatched. Germline CDR1 is MNHEY and CDR2 is SVGEGT. The length of the CDR3 is 15 residues.

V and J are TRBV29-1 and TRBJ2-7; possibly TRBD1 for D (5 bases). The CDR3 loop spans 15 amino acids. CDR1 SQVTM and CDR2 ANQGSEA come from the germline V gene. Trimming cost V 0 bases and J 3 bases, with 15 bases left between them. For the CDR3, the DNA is TGCAGCGTTGAAGATCTTAGTAGGGGTTACTACGAGCAGTACTTC. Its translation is CSVEDLSRGYYEQYF.

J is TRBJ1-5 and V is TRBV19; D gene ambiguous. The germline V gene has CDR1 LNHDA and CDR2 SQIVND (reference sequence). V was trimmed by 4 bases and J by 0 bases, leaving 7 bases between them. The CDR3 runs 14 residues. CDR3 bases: TGTGCCAGTAGTAATGACTATAGCAATCAGCCCCAGCATTTT. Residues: CASSNDYSNQPQHF.

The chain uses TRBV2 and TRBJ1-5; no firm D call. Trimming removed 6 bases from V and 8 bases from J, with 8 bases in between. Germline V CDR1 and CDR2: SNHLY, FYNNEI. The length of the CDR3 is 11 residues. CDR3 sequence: CASSAGEPQHF. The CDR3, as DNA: TGTGCCAGCAGCGCCGGGGAGCCCCAGCATTTT.